The source of this T cell receptor beta chain is a study of radiotherapy plus CTLA-4 blockade in lung cancer. Germline CDR1 reads SGHTS; CDR2 reads YDEGEE. V was clipped by 4 bases and J by 1 base, with 20 bases between them. The CDR3 spans 17 residues. Method: immunoSEQ multiplex PCR; TCRdb's copy keeps in-frame clones and lacks some. Among 11,000 to 15,000 clones, approximately 70% were seen once, and the ten largest hold 46%. This receptor was obtained from a human donor with non-small cell lung cancer whose response to radiotherapy plus ipilimumab could not be evaluated. The J gene is TRBJ1-1, the V gene TRBV5-8; perhaps TRBD1 as D (6 bases). Sequencing was performed on peripheral blood, taken from a patient treated with radiotherapy plus ipilimumab. The CDR3 coding sequence is TGTGCCAGCAGCCTGGGGACCACAGGGCGAACGAACACTGAAGCTTTCTTT. It codes for CASSLGTTGRTNTEAFF.